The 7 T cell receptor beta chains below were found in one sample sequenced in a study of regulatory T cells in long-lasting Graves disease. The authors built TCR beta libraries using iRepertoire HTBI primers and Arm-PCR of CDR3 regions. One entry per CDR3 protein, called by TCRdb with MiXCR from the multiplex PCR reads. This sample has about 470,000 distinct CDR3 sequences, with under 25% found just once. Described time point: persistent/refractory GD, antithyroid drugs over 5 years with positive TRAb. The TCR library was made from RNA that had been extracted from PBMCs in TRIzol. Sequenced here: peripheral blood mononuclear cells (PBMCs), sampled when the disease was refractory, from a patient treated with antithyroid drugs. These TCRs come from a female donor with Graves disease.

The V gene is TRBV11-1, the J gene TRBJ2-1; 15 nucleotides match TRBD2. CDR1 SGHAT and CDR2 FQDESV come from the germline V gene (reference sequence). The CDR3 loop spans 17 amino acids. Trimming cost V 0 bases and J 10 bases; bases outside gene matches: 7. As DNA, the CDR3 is TGTGCCAGCAGCTTAGCCGGGACTAGCGGGAGGAAGCGGGAGCAGTTCTTC. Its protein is CASSLAGTSGRKREQFF. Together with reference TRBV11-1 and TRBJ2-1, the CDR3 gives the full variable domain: EAEVAQSPRYKITEKSQAVAFWCDPISGHATLYWYRQILGQGPELLVQFQDESVVDDSQLPKDRFSAERLKGVDSTLKIQPAELGDSAMYLCASSLAGTSGRKREQFFGPGTRLTVL.

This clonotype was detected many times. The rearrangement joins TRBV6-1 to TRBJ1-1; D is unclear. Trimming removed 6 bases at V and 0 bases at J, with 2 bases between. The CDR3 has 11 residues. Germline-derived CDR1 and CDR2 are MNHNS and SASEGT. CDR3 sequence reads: CASRVNTEAFF. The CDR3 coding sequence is TGTGCCAGCAGGGTGAACACTGAAGCTTTCTTT.

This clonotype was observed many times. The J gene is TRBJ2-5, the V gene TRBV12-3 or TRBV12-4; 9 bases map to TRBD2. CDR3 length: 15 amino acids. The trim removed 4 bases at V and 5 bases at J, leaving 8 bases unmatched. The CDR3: CASSSRIAGVETQYF. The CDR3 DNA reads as TGTGCCAGCAGTTCCCGGATAGCGGGAGTTGAGACCCAGTACTTC.

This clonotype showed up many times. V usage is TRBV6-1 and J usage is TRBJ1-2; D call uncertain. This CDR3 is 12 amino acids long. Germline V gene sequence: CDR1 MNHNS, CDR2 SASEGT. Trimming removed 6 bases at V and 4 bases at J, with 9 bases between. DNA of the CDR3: TGTGCCAGCAGCCCCAGCAGCTATGGCTACACCTTC. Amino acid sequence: CASSPSSYGYTF.

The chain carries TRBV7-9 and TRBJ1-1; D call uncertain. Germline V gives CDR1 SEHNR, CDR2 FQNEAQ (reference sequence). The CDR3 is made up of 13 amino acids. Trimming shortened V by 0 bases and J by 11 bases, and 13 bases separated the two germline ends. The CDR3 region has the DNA TGTGCCAGCAGCTTAGCCACTCAGGTATGGGCTTTCTTT. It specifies CASSLATQVWAFF. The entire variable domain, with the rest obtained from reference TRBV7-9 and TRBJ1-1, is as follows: DTGVSQNPRHKITKRGQNVTFRCDPISEHNRLYWYRQTLGQGPEFLTYFQNEAQLEKSRLLSDRFSAERPKGSFSTLEIQRTEQGDSAMYLCASSLATQVWAFFGQGTRLTVV.

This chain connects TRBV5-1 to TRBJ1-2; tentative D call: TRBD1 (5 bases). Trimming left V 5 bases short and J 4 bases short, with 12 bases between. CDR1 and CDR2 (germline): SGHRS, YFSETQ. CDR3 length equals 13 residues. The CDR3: CASRMGGTYGYTF. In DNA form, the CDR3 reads TGCGCCAGCAGGATGGGGGGGACCTATGGCTACACCTTC.

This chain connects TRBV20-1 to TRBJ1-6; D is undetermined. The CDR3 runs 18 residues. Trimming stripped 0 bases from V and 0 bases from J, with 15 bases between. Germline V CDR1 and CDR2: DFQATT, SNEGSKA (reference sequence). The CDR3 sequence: CSARDSADVSSYNSPLHF. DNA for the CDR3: TGCAGTGCTAGAGATTCGGCGGACGTAAGCTCCTATAATTCACCCCTCCACTTT.